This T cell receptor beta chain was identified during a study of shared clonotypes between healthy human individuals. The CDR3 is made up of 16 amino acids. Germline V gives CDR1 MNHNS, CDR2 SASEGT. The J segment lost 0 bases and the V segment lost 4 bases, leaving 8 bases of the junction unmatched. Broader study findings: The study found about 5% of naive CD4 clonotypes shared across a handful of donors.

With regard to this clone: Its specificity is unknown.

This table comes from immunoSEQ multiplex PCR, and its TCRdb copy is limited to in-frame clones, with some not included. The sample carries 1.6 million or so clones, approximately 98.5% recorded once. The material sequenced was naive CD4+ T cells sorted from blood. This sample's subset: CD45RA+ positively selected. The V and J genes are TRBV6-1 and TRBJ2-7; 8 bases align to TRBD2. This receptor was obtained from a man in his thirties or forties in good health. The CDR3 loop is CASSAGTSLNSYEQYF. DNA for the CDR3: TGTGCCAGCAGTGCCGGGACTAGTCTAAACTCCTACGAGCAGTACTTC.